This T cell receptor beta chain emerged from a study of blood T cell repertoires in COVID-19. Study at large: Acute-phase and convalescent COVID-19 samples originated in the United States, Italy and Spain. T cells, B-cell-depleted T cells, or PBMCs supplied cDNA or gDNA.

The CDR3 has 13 amino acids. Trimming cost V 2 bases and J 2 bases, with 6 bases left between them. Germline-derived CDR1 and CDR2 are MNHEY and SVGEGT. Original data processing: Using reference gene primer amplification, nucleated cell counts were estimated. Measured with immunoSEQ multiplex PCR; TCRdb has only the in-frame clones, and not every one. That table supplies the V and J calls and clone size; D and trimming were determined from the DNA. The sample consists of some 240,000 clones, 85% of them appearing once. Seattle patients were enrolled during active infection and followed longitudinally.

V usage is TRBV6-2 or TRBV6-3 and J usage is TRBJ2-5; D might be TRBD2 (5 bases). The sequence derives from a woman aged 70-85 years with COVID-19, enrolled during active disease. The source material was peripheral blood. The CDR3 here is CASSYRDQETQYF. The CDR3 coding sequence is TGTGCCAGCAGTTACCGGGATCAAGAGACCCAGTACTTC.